A single T cell receptor (beta chain) is shown here with its context. These data come from a study of T cell repertoires in cytomegalovirus infection. TCRdb fed the reads into MiXCR, producing one record per CDR3 protein. In the table there are more than 250,000 distinct CDR3 sequences, about an eighth of which are singletons. CDR3 length: 15 amino acids. V was cut by 2 bases and J by 4 bases, with 14 bases left in between. Germline-derived CDR1 and CDR2 are MDHEN and SYDVKM. The sequenced sample was PBMCs. The sequence was collected from a human donor in good health (CMV status not recorded). Some clones in this sample may be carry-over from other donors' samples. This sequence joins TRBV28 and TRBJ1-2; D not certain. The CDR3 here is CASSLMGPMSYGYTF. The CDR3 nucleotides read TGTGCCAGCAGTTTAATGGGCCCTATGTCCTATGGCTACACCTTC.